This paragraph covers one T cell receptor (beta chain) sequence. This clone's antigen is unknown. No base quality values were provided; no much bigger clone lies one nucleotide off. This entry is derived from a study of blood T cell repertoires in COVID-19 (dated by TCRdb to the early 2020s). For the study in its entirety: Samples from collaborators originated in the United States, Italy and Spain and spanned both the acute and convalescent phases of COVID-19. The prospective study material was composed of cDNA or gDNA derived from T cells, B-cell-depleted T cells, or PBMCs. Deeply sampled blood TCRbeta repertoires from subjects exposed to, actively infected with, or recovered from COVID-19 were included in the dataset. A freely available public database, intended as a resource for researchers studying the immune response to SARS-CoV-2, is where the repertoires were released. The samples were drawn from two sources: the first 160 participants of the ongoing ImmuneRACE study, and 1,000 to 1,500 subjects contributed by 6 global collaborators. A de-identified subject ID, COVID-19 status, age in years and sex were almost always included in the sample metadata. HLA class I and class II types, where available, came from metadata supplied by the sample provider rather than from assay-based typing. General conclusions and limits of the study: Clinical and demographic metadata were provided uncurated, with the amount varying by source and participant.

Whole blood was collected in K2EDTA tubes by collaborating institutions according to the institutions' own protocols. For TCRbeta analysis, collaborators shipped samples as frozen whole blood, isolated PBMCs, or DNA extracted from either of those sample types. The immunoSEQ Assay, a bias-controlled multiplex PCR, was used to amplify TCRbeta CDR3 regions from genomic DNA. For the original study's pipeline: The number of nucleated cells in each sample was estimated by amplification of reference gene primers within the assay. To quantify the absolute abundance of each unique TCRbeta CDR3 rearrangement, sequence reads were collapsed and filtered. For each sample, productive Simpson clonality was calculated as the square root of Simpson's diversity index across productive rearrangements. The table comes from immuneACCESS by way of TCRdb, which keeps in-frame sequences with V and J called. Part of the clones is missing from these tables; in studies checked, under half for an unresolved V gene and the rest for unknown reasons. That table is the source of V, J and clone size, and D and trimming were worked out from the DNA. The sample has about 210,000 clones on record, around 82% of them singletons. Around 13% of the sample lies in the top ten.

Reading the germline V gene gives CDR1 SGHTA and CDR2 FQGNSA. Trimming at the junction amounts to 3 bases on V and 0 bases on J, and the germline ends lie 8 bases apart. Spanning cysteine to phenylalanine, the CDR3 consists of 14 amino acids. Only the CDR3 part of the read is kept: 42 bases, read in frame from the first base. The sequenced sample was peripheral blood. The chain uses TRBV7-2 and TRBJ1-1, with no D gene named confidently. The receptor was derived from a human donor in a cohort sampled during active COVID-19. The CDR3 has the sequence CASSFLGMNTEAFF. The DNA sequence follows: TGTGCCAGCAGCTTCCTGGGCATGAACACTGAAGCTTTCTTT.